The 3 T cell receptor beta chains listed next were all sequenced from one sample in a study of shared clonotypes between healthy human individuals. Only in-frame clones appear in the TCRdb table, and some are missing; sequencing was by immunoSEQ multiplex PCR. This table has approximately 1,500,000 clones, 95% to 99% appearing once. Sequenced material: naive CD4+ T cells sorted from blood. The subset denotes: CD45RA+ positively selected. These TCRs come from a man aged 25-40 years in good health.

With regard to this clone: The sample has other DNA sequences that encode this CDR3 too. This chain uses TRBV5-1 with TRBJ2-7; D is uncertain. Germline-derived CDR1 and CDR2 are SGHRS and YFSETQ. The V gene lost 0 bases and the J gene lost 1 base, with 5 bases spanning the gap. The CDR3 loop spans 13 amino acids. The CDR3 is CASSLVGSYEQYF. The CDR3 coding sequence is TGCGCCAGCAGCTTGGTCGGTTCCTACGAGCAGTACTTC. Drawing the rest from reference TRBV5-1 and TRBJ2-7, the complete variable domain is KAGVTQTPRYLIKTRGQQVTLSCSPISGHRSVSWYQQTPGQGLQFLFEYFSETQRNKGNFPGRFSGRQFSNSRSEMNVSTLELGDSALYLCASSLVGSYEQYFGPGTRLTVT.

Points on this clone: The same CDR3 is also encoded by other DNA sequences in this sample. The chain has TRBV18 and TRBJ2-5, with D tentatively TRBD2 (6 bases). CDR1 is KGHSH, CDR2 LQKENI, per germline. This CDR3 comprises 13 residues. Trimming stripped 4 bases from V and 3 bases from J, with 9 bases between. In DNA, the CDR3 is TGTGCCAGCTCACTCGGGGGAGAAGAGACCCAGTACTTC. Translating gives CASSLGGEETQYF.

The chain has TRBV2 and TRBJ2-3, with TRBD2 identical over 7 bases. Per the germline V gene, CDR1 is SNHLY and CDR2 is FYNNEI. This CDR3 has 15 residues. The V and J ends lost 8 bases and 2 bases, in that order; junction bases with no gene match: 10. The CDR3 region is CASSRLASYTDTQYF. The CDR3 DNA follows: TGTGCCAGCTCCCGACTAGCCTCCTACACAGATACGCAGTATTTT.